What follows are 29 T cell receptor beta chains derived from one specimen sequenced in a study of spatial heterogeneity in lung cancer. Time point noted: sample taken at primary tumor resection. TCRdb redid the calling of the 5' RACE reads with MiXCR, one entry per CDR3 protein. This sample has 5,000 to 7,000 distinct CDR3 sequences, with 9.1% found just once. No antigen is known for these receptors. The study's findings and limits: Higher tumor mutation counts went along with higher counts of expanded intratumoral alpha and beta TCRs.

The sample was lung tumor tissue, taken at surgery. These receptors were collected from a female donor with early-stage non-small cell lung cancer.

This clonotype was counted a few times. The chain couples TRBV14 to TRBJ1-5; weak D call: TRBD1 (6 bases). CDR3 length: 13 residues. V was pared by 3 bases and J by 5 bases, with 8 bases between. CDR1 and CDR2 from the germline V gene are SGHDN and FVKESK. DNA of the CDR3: TGTGCCAGCAGCCAGGACAGTTATCAGCCCCAGCATTTT. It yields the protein CASSQDSYQPQHF.

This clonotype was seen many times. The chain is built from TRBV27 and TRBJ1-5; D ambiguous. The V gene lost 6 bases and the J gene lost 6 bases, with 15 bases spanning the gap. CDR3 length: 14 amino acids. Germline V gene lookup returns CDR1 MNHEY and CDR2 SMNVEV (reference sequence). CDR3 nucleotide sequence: TGTGCCAGCAGAATTGGCTGGGAGAGTCAGCCCCAGCATTTT. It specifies CASRIGWESQPQHF.

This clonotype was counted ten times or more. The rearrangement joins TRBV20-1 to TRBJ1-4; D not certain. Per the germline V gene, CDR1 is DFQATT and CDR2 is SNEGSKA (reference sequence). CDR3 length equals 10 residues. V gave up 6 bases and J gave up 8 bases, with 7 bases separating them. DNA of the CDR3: TGCAGTGCCCCTTGGGAAAAACTGTTTTTT. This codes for CSAPWEKLFF.

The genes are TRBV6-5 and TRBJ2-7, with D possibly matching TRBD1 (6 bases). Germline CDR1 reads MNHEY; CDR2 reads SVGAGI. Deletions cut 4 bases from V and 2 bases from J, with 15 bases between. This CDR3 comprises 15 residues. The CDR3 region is CASSSEGVGTYEQYF. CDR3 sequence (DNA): TGTGCCAGCAGTTCCGAGGGGGTCGGAACCTACGAGCAGTACTTC.

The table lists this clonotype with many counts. The DNA for the CDR3 is TGTGCCAGCAGCGAGGGAGAACTAGCGGGGGGTTCGGAGACCCAGTACTTC. It specifies CASSEGELAGGSETQYF. The chain combines TRBV9 with TRBJ2-5, with 12 bases lining up with TRBD2. V was clipped by 3 bases and J by 5 bases; unmatched bases: 11. This CDR3 is 17 amino acids long. Germline CDR1 reads SGDLS; CDR2 reads YYNGEE.

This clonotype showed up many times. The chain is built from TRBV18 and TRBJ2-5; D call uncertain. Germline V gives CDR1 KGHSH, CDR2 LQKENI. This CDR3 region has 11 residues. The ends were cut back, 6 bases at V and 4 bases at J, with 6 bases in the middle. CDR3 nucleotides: TGTGCCAGCTCCCAGGCAGAGACCCAGTACTTC. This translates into CASSQAETQYF.

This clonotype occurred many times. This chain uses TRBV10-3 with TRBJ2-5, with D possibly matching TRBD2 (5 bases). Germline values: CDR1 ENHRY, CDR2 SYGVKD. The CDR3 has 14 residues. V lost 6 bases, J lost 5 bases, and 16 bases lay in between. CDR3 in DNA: TGTGCCATCAGGGCTAATGGGGAGCGGGAGACCCAGTACTTC. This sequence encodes CAIRANGERETQYF.

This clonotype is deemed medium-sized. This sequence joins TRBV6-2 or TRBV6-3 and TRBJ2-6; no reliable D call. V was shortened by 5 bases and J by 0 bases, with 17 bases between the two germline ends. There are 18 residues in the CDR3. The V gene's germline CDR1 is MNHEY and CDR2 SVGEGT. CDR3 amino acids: CASSPSTRSGSGANVLTF. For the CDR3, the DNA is TGTGCCAGCAGTCCCTCGACACGATCGGGCTCTGGGGCCAACGTCCTGACTTTC.

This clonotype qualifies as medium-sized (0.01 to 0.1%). CDR3 DNA: TGTGCCAGCAGTTTCTCTGGGGCCAACGTCCTGACTTTC. It specifies CASSFSGANVLTF. V and J are TRBV27 and TRBJ2-6; no definite D call. The CDR3 sequence is 13 residues long. V gave up 3 bases and J gave up 0 bases, with 0 bases separating them. Germline CDR1 MNHEY, CDR2 SMNVEV (reference sequence).

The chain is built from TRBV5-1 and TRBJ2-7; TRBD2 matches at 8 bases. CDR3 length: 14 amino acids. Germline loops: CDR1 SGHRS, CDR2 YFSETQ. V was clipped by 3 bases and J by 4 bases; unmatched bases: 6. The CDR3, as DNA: TGCGCCAGCAGCTCTTTGACGGGAGGGTACGAGCAGTACTTC. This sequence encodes CASSSLTGGYEQYF.

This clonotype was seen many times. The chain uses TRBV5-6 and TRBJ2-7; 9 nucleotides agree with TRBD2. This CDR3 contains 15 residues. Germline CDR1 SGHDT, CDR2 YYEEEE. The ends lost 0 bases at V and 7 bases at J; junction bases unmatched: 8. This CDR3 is CASSLVRAGGREQYF. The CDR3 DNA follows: TGTGCCAGCAGCTTGGTTCGAGCGGGGGGCCGGGAGCAGTACTTC.

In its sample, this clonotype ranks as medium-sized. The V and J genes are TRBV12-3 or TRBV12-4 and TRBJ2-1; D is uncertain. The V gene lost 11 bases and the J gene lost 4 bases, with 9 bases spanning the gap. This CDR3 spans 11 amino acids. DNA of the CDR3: TGTGCCTCCTCGGTTTACAATGAGCAGTTCTTC. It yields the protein CASSVYNEQFF.

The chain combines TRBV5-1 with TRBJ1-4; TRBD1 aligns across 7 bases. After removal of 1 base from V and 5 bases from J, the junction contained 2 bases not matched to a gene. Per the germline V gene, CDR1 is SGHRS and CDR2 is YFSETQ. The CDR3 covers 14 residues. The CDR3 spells CASSLMGQNEKLFF. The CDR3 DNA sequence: TGCGCCAGCAGCTTGATGGGACAGAATGAAAAACTGTTTTTT.

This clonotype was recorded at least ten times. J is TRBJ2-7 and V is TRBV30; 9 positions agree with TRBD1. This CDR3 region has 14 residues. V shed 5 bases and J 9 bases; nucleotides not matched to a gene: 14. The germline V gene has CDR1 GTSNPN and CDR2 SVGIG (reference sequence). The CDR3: CAWDSGQGQIRQYF. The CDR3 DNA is TGTGCCTGGGACTCGGGACAGGGCCAGATAAGGCAGTACTTC.

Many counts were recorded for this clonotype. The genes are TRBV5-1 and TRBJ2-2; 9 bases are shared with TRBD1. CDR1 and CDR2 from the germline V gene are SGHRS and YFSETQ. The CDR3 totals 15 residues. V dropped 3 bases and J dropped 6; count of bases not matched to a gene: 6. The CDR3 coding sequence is TGCGCCAGCAGCTCCCGGGACAGGGTCCCCGGGGAGCTGTTTTTT. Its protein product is CASSSRDRVPGELFF.

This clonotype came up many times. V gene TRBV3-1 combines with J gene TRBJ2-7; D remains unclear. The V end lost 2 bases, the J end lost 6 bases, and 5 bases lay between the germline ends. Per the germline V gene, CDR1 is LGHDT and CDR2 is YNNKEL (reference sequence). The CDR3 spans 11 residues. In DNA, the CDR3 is TGTGCCAGCAGCCAATTAGGCGAGCAGTACTTC. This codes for CASSQLGEQYF.

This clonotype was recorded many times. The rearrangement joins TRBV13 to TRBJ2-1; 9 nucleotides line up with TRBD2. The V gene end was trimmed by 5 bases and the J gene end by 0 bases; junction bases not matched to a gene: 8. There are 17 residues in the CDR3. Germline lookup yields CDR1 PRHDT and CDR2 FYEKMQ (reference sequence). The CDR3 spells CASSPLSGGVSYNEQFF. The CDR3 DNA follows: TGTGCCAGCAGCCCTCTTAGCGGGGGAGTCTCCTACAATGAGCAGTTCTTC. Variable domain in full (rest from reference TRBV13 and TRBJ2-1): AAGVIQSPRHLIKEKRETATLKCYPIPRHDTVYWYQQGPGQDPQFLISFYEKMQSDKGSIPDRFSAQQFSDYHSELNMSSLELGDSALYFCASSPLSGGVSYNEQFFGPGTRLTVL.

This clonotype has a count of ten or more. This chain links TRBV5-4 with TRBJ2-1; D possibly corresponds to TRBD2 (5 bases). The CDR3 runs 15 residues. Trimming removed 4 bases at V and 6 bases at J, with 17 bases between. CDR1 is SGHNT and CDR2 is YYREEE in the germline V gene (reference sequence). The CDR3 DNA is TGTGCCAGCAGCCTACTAGGAATAGGGTCCAATGAGCAGTTCTTC. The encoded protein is CASSLLGIGSNEQFF.

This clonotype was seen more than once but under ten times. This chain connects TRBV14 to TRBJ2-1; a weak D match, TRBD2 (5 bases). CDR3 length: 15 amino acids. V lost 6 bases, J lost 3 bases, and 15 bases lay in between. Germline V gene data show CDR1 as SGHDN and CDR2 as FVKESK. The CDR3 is CASRPTRGFYNEQFF. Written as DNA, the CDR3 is TGTGCCAGCAGACCCACTAGAGGGTTCTACAATGAGCAGTTCTTC.

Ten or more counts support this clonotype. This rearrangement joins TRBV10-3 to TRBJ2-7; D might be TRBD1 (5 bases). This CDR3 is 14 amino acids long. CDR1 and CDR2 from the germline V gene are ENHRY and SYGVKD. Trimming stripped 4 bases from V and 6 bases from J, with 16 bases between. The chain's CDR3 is CAISVLGRAIEQYF. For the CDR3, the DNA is TGTGCCATCAGTGTATTAGGCAGGGCAATCGAGCAGTACTTC.

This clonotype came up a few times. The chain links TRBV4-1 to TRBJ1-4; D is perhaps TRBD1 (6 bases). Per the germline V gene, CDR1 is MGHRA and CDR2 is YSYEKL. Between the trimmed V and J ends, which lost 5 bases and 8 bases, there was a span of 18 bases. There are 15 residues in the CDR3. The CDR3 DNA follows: TGCGCCAGCAGCTCCGCCGGGGGGGCCAAGGAAAAACTGTTTTTT. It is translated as CASSSAGGAKEKLFF.

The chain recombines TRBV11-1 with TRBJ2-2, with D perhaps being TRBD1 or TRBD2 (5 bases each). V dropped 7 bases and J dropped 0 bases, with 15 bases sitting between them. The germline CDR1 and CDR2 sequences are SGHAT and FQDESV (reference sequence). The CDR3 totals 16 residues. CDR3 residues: CASTRYRGSNTGELFF. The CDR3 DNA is TGTGCCAGCACCCGCTACCGGGGCTCGAACACCGGGGAGCTGTTTTTT.

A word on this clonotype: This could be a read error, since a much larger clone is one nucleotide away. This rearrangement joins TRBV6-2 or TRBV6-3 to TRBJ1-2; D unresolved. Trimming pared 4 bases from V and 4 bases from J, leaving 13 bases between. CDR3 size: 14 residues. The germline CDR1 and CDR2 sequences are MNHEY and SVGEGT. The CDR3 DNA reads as TGTGCCAGCAGTTCGTGCCTCGTGCTCTATGGCTACACCTTC. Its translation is CASSSCLVLYGYTF.

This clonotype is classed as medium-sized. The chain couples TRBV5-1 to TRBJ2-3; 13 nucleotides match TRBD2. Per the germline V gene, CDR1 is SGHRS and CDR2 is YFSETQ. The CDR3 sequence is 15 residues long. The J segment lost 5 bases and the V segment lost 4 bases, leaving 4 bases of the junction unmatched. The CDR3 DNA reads TGCGCCAGCAGCCCATGGACTAGCGGGGGAGATACGCAGTATTTT. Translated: CASSPWTSGGDTQYF.

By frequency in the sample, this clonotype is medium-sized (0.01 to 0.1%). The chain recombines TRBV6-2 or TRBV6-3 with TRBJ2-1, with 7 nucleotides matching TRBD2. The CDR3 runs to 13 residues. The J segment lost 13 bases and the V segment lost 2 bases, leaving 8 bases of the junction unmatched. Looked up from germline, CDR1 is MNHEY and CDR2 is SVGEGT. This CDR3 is CASSYIGGLGQFF. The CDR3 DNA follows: TGTGCCAGCAGTTACATTGGCGGACTAGGCCAGTTCTTC.

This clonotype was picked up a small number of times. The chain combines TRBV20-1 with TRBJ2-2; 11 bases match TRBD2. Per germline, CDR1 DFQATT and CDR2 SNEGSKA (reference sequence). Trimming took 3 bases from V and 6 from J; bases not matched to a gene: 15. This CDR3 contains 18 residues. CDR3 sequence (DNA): TGCAGTGCTAGGGACCCCAATTATAGCGGGGGGGTCTCCGGGGAGCTGTTTTTT. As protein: CSARDPNYSGGVSGELFF.

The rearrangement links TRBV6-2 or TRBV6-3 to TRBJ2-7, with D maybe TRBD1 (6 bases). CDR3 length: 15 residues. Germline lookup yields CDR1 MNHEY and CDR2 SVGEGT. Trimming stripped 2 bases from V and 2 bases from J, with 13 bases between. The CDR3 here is CASSYEDRQPYEQYF. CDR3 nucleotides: TGTGCCAGCAGTTACGAGGACAGACAACCCTACGAGCAGTACTTC.

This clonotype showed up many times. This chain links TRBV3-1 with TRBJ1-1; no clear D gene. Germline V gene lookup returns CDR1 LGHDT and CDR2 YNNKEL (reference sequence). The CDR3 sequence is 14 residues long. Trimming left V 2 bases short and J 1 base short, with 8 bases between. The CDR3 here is CASSQSPGNTEAFF. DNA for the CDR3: TGTGCCAGCAGCCAAAGTCCAGGGAACACTGAAGCTTTCTTT.

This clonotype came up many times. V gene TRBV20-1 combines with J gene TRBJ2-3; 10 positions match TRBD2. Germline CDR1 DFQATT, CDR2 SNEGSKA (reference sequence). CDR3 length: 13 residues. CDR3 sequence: CSHTSGGTDTQYF. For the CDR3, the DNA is TGCAGCCACACTAGCGGGGGCACAGATACGCAGTATTTT.